These 11 T cell receptor beta chains originate from one sample sequenced in a study of T-cell reconstitution after alpha-beta-depleted transplantation in children. TCRbeta library construction was performed incorporating unique molecular identifiers. Each CDR3 protein is one row after TCRdb ran MiXCR on the PCR reads. This sample has hundreds of thousands of distinct CDR3 sequences; about 31% occur once, and the top ten carry 2% to 3%. Sequences were derived from PBMCs from the stem cell graft donor, sampled from the stem cell graft. The receptors originated from a human donor who donated a stem cell graft to a child with aplastic anemia.

This clonotype was seen only once. The chain carries TRBV9 and TRBJ1-3; TRBD1 matches at 8 bases. The trim removed 4 bases at V and 0 bases at J, leaving 15 bases unmatched. Germline V lookup: CDR1 SGDLS, CDR2 YYNGEE. This CDR3 contains 19 residues. The CDR3 DNA follows: TGTGCCAGCAGCTCAGGGGGCGGAAGTGAGGCTCTCTCTGGAAACACCATATATTTT. Amino acid sequence: CASSSGGGSEALSGNTIYF. The full variable domain, completed using reference TRBV9 and TRBJ1-3, is DSGVTQTPKHLITATGQRVTLRCSPRSGDLSVYWYQQSLDQGLQFLIQYYNGEERAKGNILERFSAQQFPDLHSELNLSSLELGDSALYFCASSSGGGSEALSGNTIYFGEGSWLTVV.

This chain uses TRBV4-2 with TRBJ1-1; possible D gene TRBD1, 6 bases. The V and J ends lost 4 bases and 4 bases respectively, with 16 bases between them. The CDR3 totals 15 residues. Germline V gene data show CDR1 as LGHNA and CDR2 as YNFKEQ. This chain's CDR3 is CASSPQGTGRTEAFF. Written as DNA, the CDR3 is TGTGCCAGCAGCCCGCAGGGAACAGGGCGCACTGAAGCTTTCTTT.

The chain uses TRBV10-3 and TRBJ2-1, with D uncertain. Per germline, CDR1 ENHRY and CDR2 SYGVKD. The CDR3 spans 14 residues. V gave up 3 bases and J gave up 10 bases, with 16 bases separating them. CDR3 amino acids: CAISDPTQHEEQFF. As DNA, the CDR3 is TGTGCCATCAGTGACCCTACCCAGCATGAAGAGCAGTTCTTC.

This clonotype was observed a few times. V gene TRBV10-1 combines with J gene TRBJ2-1; TRBD2 agrees at 8 bases. CDR1 is WNHNN, CDR2 SYGVQD, per germline (reference sequence). J gave up 7 bases and V 7 bases, and 12 bases lay outside the gene matches. This CDR3 region has 15 residues. The CDR3 bases are TGCGCCAGCAACCCGACTAGCGCCATGGGAAATGAGCAGTTCTTC. Residues: CASNPTSAMGNEQFF.

In this sample, this clonotype turned up a few times. The chain joins TRBV7-9 to TRBJ2-6, with a possible D match to TRBD1 (5 bases). The CDR3 is 16 amino acids. CDR1 SEHNR and CDR2 FQNEAQ come from the germline V gene (reference sequence). Trimming pared 9 bases from V and 0 bases from J, leaving 15 bases between. DNA of the CDR3: TGTGCCAGATCACAGACAGACAACTCTGGGGCCAACGTCCTGACTTTC. This codes for CARSQTDNSGANVLTF.

The chain is built from TRBV30 and TRBJ1-5, with TRBD1 as a possible D gene (5 bases). There are 15 residues in the CDR3. Per germline, CDR1 GTSNPN and CDR2 SVGIG (reference sequence). V lost 0 bases to trimming and J lost 6 bases, with 15 bases between them. As DNA, the CDR3 is TGTGCCTGGAGTGTATTCGGGACGGCTATTCAGCCCCAGCATTTT. This sequence encodes CAWSVFGTAIQPQHF.

The genes are TRBV5-1 and TRBJ2-4, with TRBD2 matching 10 bases. CDR3 length equals 15 residues. The junction had 5 bases not matched to a gene; V was cut back by 0 bases and J by 8 bases. The germline gives CDR1 SGHRS, CDR2 YFSETQ. In nucleotides, the CDR3 is TGCGCCAGCAGCTTGGGGGCTAGCGGGAGCGACATTCAGTACTTC. Residues: CASSLGASGSDIQYF.

CDR3 residues: CASSLNRESYEQYF. In nucleotides, the CDR3 is TGTGCCAGCAGCCTAAACAGGGAGTCCTACGAGCAGTACTTC. This chain links TRBV11-2 with TRBJ2-7, with D perhaps matching TRBD1 (6 bases). Germline assignment: CDR1 SGHAT and CDR2 FQNNGV. V lost 5 bases and J lost 1, with 12 bases in between. The CDR3 sequence is 14 residues long.

This chain uses TRBV20-1 with TRBJ2-5; possible D gene TRBD1, 6 bases. Trimming pared 3 bases from V and 2 bases from J, leaving 10 bases between. CDR1 is DFQATT, CDR2 SNEGSKA, per germline (reference sequence). This CDR3 is 13 amino acids long. CDR3 bases: TGCAGTGCTAGTCGGACAGATCAAGAGACCCAGTACTTC. It yields the protein CSASRTDQETQYF.

The gene calls are TRBV18 and TRBJ1-2; no reliable D call. With 4 bases removed from V and 4 bases from J, the gap between germline ends came to 13 bases. The germline CDR1 and CDR2 sequences are KGHSH and LQKENI. The CDR3 length is 14 residues. CDR3 protein: CASSHVRPSYGYTF. The CDR3, as DNA: TGTGCCAGCTCACACGTTCGCCCTTCCTATGGCTACACCTTC.

The chain carries TRBV7-9 and TRBJ2-1; D possibly corresponds to TRBD2 (5 bases). Germline values: CDR1 SEHNR, CDR2 FQNEAQ (reference sequence). The V end was cut by 5 bases, the J end by 5 bases, with 19 bases between. The CDR3 consists of 16 residues. CDR3 sequence reads: CASSTPGGPRDNEQFF. The CDR3 DNA sequence: TGTGCCAGCAGCACCCCTGGCGGGCCTAGAGACAATGAGCAGTTCTTC.